A single sample gave rise to the 14 T cell receptor beta chains below, sequenced in a study of CD8+ T cells in alopecia areata. Extracted RNA was reverse transcribed, and the resulting cDNA served as sequencing template. The table came from immunoSEQ multiplex PCR; TCRdb's copy has only in-frame clones and leaves some out. The repertoire consists of some 45,000 clones, with around 90% occurring once and the leading ten covering about 19%. Described treatment: oral pan-JAK inhibitor, 5-10 mg twice daily. The specimen was CD8+ T cells sorted from blood, collected at week 24, from a patient treated with tofacitinib. The receptor set was obtained from a human donor with alopecia areata.

V gene TRBV7-9 combines with J gene TRBJ2-1; the D is unclear. The CDR3 is 12 residues long. V gave up 5 bases and J gave up 8 bases, with 10 bases separating them. Germline CDR1 SEHNR, CDR2 FQNEAQ (reference sequence). Here the CDR3 reads CASSTTDYEQFF. Here the CDR3 DNA reads TGTGCCAGCAGCACTACAGACTATGAGCAGTTCTTC. Full variable domain (missing parts from reference TRBV7-9 and TRBJ2-1): DTGVSQNPRHKITKRGQNVTFRCDPISEHNRLYWYRQTLGQGPEFLTYFQNEAQLEKSRLLSDRFSAERPKGSFSTLEIQRTEQGDSAMYLCASSTTDYEQFFGPGTRLTVL.

The rearrangement joins TRBV29-1 to TRBJ2-7; the D gene is possibly TRBD2 (6 bases). Germline V gene sequence: CDR1 SQVTM, CDR2 ANQGSEA. Between the trimmed V and J ends, which lost 2 bases and 1 base, there was a span of 9 bases. The CDR3 extends over 13 amino acids. This CDR3 is CSVEKEGSYEQYF. CDR3 DNA sequence: TGCAGCGTTGAAAAGGAGGGATCCTACGAGCAGTACTTC.

The chain employs TRBV5-6 and TRBJ2-6; 9 nucleotides line up with TRBD1. The CDR3 length is 19 residues. With V trimmed by 4 bases and J by 0 bases, 11 bases remained unmatched. Germline V lookup: CDR1 SGHDT, CDR2 YYEEEE. The CDR3 is CASSARDRDFGSGANVLTF. CDR3 coding DNA: TGTGCCAGCAGCGCACGGGACAGGGATTTCGGCTCTGGGGCCAACGTCCTGACTTTC.

The rearrangement joins TRBV9 to TRBJ2-1, with D perhaps TRBD1 or TRBD2 (5 bases each). V lost 2 bases and J 7 bases, leaving 10 bases between the germline ends. The germline V gene encodes CDR1 SGDLS and CDR2 YYNGEE. There are 13 residues in the CDR3. The chain's CDR3 is CASSVGTGNEQFF. CDR3 DNA: TGTGCCAGCAGCGTTGGGACGGGAAATGAGCAGTTCTTC. Full variable domain (rest looked up from reference TRBV9 and TRBJ2-1): DSGVTQTPKHLITATGQRVTLRCSPRSGDLSVYWYQQSLDQGLQFLIQYYNGEERAKGNILERFSAQQFPDLHSELNLSSLELGDSALYFCASSVGTGNEQFFGPGTRLTVL.

The V gene is TRBV7-9, the J gene TRBJ2-1; 7 bases are shared with TRBD2. CDR1 and CDR2 (germline): SEHNR, FQNEAQ (reference sequence). This CDR3 comprises 13 residues. Germline trimming cut 8 bases from V and 3 bases from J; bases unmatched to any gene: 4. The DNA of the CDR3 is TGTGCCAGCGCGGGGGATTACTACAATGAGCAGTTCTTC. This sequence encodes CASAGDYYNEQFF.

The chain links TRBV29-1 to TRBJ2-2; TRBD1 matches at 9 bases. V was clipped by 3 bases and J by 2 bases; unmatched bases: 7. The CDR3 contains 16 residues. Looked up from germline, CDR1 is SQVTM and CDR2 is ANQGSEA. CDR3 nucleotide sequence: TGCAGCGTTGAGGACCGGGACAGGGTTAACACCGGGGAGCTGTTTTTT. It encodes CSVEDRDRVNTGELFF.

This chain joins TRBV7-6 and TRBJ1-1; no clear D. The CDR3 has 13 amino acids. CDR1 is SGHVS, CDR2 FNYEAQ, per germline. V was pared by 5 bases and J by 1 base, with 8 bases between. The CDR3 bases are TGTGCCAGCAGCCCCTCGGAGAACACTGAAGCTTTCTTT. It is translated as CASSPSENTEAFF.

Notes on this clone: One end of the junction does not line up with germline, which may come from a read error. The chain recombines TRBV7-7 with TRBJ2-3, with a weak D call TRBD2 (5 bases). CDR3 size: 16 residues. CDR1 is SSHAT and CDR2 is FNYEAQ in the germline V gene (reference sequence). CDR3: CASSETTPEGADTQYF. Here the CDR3 DNA reads TGTGCTAGCAGCGAAACGACTCCCGAGGGCGCAGATACGCAGTATTTT. Complete variable domain (other parts from reference TRBV7-7 and TRBJ2-3): GAGVSQSPRYKVTKRGQDVTLRCDPISSHATLYWYQQALGQGPEFLTYFNYEAQPDKSGLPSDRFSAERPEGSISTLTIQRTEQRDSAMYRCASSETTPEGADTQYFGPGTRLTVL.

The chain couples TRBV4-1 to TRBJ2-7; D may be TRBD2 (7 bases). V shed 6 bases and J shed 2 bases, with 11 bases lying between them. The CDR3 is 13 residues long. From germline, CDR1 is MGHRA and CDR2 YSYEKL. The CDR3 loop reads CASSRGAPYEQYF. CDR3 in DNA: TGCGCCAGCAGTCGGGGGGCCCCCTACGAGCAGTACTTC.

The V call is TRBV27, the J call TRBJ2-3, with D possibly being TRBD2 (6 bases). Germline values: CDR1 MNHEY, CDR2 SMNVEV (reference sequence). Trimming removed 2 bases from V and 3 bases from J, with 15 bases in between. This CDR3 comprises 16 residues. This CDR3 is CASSLVGGIETDTQYF. The DNA for the CDR3 is TGTGCCAGCAGTTTAGTCGGGGGAATTGAGACAGATACGCAGTATTTT.

The rearrangement links TRBV5-6 to TRBJ2-3; D not certain. The V end was cut by 1 base, the J end by 2 bases, with 5 bases between. Per germline, CDR1 SGHDT and CDR2 YYEEEE. CDR3 length: 13 residues. The CDR3 sequence: CASSLRVTDTQYF. The CDR3 DNA is TGTGCCAGCAGCTTGAGGGTCACAGATACGCAGTATTTT.

J is TRBJ2-4 and V is TRBV27; D uncertain. The CDR3 has 13 amino acids. The germline CDR1 and CDR2 sequences are MNHEY and SMNVEV (reference sequence). V lost 5 bases, J lost 2 bases, and 7 bases lay in between. CDR3 bases: TGTGCCAGCAGTCTACTGACCAAAAACATTCAGTACTTC. Its translation is CASSLLTKNIQYF.

This sequence joins TRBV15 and TRBJ2-1; TRBD2 matches 7 bases. With V trimmed by 2 bases and J by 0 bases, 10 bases remained unmatched. The CDR3 is made up of 18 amino acids. Per the germline V gene, CDR1 is LNHNV and CDR2 is YYDKDF (reference sequence). The CDR3 region is CATSRNPGLSSSYNEQFF. CDR3 in DNA: TGTGCCACCAGCAGAAATCCGGGACTATCGAGCTCCTACAATGAGCAGTTCTTC.

This clone occurred once. The chain uses TRBV7-9 and TRBJ2-3; 9 bases line up with TRBD2. Germline CDR1 and CDR2: SEHNR and FQNEAQ (reference sequence). CDR3 length: 15 amino acids. The V segment lost 5 bases and the J segment 0 bases; nucleotides outside the gene matches: 3. CDR3 in DNA: TGTGCCAGCAGCCCTAGCGGGGCAAGCACAGATACGCAGTATTTT. Translated: CASSPSGASTDTQYF.